This TCR beta chain was found in a study of identical twins. Carrying unique molecular identifiers, the cDNA also gained a universal primer site through template switching. TCRdb reanalysed the 5' RACE reads using MiXCR and keeps one entry per CDR3 protein. Counted here are hundreds of thousands of distinct CDR3 sequences, 8.6% occurring once; the ten biggest clones make up around 0.95%. CDR3 length equals 15 residues. V was pared by 1 base and J by 1 base, with 10 bases between. Germline V lookup: CDR1 SGHTA, CDR2 FQGNSA. Another study also made use of these data, one on yellow fever vaccine responses in identical twins.

The rearrangement joins TRBV7-2 to TRBJ1-1; tentatively, D is TRBD1 (6 bases). This receptor was obtained from a woman under 30 in good health. Input material: PBMCs. CDR3 protein: CASSLGPGQNTEAFF. The DNA of the CDR3 is TGTGCCAGCAGCTTAGGCCCGGGACAGAACACTGAAGCTTTCTTT.